The rows below give T cell receptor beta chains drawn from one sample of a study of cytomegalovirus exposure and HLA in healthy donors. Data came from immunoSEQ multiplex PCR; TCRdb stores just in-frame clones and leaves some out. The table includes 150,000 to 200,000 clones, about four fifths detected once. Sequencing was performed on PBMCs. These receptors were obtained from a girl between 10 and 17 years old in good health and CMV-seropositive. The CDR3 runs from the conserved cysteine through the conserved F or W. Each record gives: V gene, J gene, clone size, D gene, CDR3 protein, CDR3 DNA. D genes are given only for firm matches. The size of a clone is reported for some rows only, either as once, few or many, or as a class for expanded clones.

v_gene: TRBV6-4; j_gene: TRBJ2-2; abundance: -; d_gene: TRBD2; CDR3aa: CASSDLGGRNTGELFF; CDR3nt: TGTGCCAGCAGTGACCTGGGCGGGAGGAACACCGGGGAGCTGTTTTTT
v_gene: TRBV7-2; j_gene: TRBJ1-2; abundance: -; d_gene: -; CDR3aa: CASSLSMRSYGYTF; CDR3nt: TGTGCCAGCAGCTTAAGCATGAGGAGCTATGGCTACACCTTC
v_gene: TRBV30; j_gene: TRBJ2-5; abundance: -; d_gene: -; CDR3aa: CAWNQEEVGETQYF; CDR3nt: TGTGCCTGGAACCAAGAGGAAGTTGGGGAGACCCAGTACTTC
v_gene: TRBV7-2; j_gene: TRBJ2-2; abundance: -; d_gene: -; CDR3aa: CASSLGGTNTGELFF; CDR3nt: TGTGCCAGCAGCTTAGGCGGGACCAACACCGGGGAGCTGTTTTTT
v_gene: TRBV7-2; j_gene: TRBJ1-5; abundance: once; d_gene: -; CDR3aa: CASSFSLSGSYNQPQHF; CDR3nt: TGTGCCAGCAGCTTTAGTTTATCGGGTTCTTACAATCAGCCCCAGCATTTT
v_gene: TRBV5-1; j_gene: TRBJ2-5; abundance: once; d_gene: TRBD2; CDR3aa: CASSLWAGGAETQYF; CDR3nt: TGCGCCAGCAGCTTGTGGGCGGGGGGTGCAGAGACCCAGTACTTC
v_gene: TRBV7-9; j_gene: TRBJ1-1; abundance: -; d_gene: -; CDR3aa: CASSLRGMGNTEAFF; CDR3nt: TGTGCCAGCAGCTTAAGGGGCATGGGGAACACTGAAGCTTTCTTT
v_gene: TRBV14; j_gene: TRBJ2-5; abundance: -; d_gene: TRBD2; CDR3aa: CASSPHLGGAETQYF; CDR3nt: TGTGCCAGCAGCCCCCACCTCGGGGGGGCGGAGACCCAGTACTTC
v_gene: TRBV4-1; j_gene: TRBJ2-2; abundance: -; d_gene: TRBD1; CDR3aa: CASSQAAGTADTGELFF; CDR3nt: TGCGCCAGCAGCCAAGCCGCCGGGACAGCCGACACCGGGGAGCTGTTTTTT
v_gene: TRBV27; j_gene: TRBJ2-3; abundance: -; d_gene: -; CDR3aa: CASSSSRAGSTDTQYF; CDR3nt: TGTGCCAGCAGTTCCAGCCGGGCGGGGAGCACAGATACGCAGTATTTT
v_gene: TRBV6-5; j_gene: TRBJ2-3; abundance: few; d_gene: TRBD1; CDR3aa: CASSYYGQGANTQYF; CDR3nt: TGTGCCAGCAGTTATTACGGACAGGGGGCAAATACGCAGTATTTT
v_gene: TRBV5-1; j_gene: TRBJ1-2; abundance: once; d_gene: TRBD1; CDR3aa: CASSLAGQVSNYGYTF; CDR3nt: TGCGCCAGCAGCTTGGCGGGACAGGTCTCTAACTATGGCTACACCTTC
v_gene: TRBV7-8; j_gene: TRBJ1-5; abundance: -; d_gene: -; CDR3aa: CASSLDLTHNSNQPQHF; CDR3nt: TGTGCCAGCAGCTTAGACCTTACCCACAATAGCAATCAGCCCCAGCATTTT
v_gene: TRBV19; j_gene: TRBJ1-1; abundance: -; d_gene: -; CDR3aa: CASNLRQANTEAFF; CDR3nt: TGTGCCAGTAATCTCCGACAGGCGAACACTGAAGCTTTCTTT
v_gene: TRBV6-5; j_gene: TRBJ2-7; abundance: -; d_gene: TRBD2; CDR3aa: CASSRTSGGNYEQYF; CDR3nt: TGTGCCAGCAGTCGGACTAGCGGGGGGAACTACGAGCAGTACTTC
v_gene: TRBV28; j_gene: TRBJ2-7; abundance: -; d_gene: -; CDR3aa: CASSPYTYEQYF; CDR3nt: TGTGCCAGCAGTCCGTATACCTACGAGCAGTACTTC
v_gene: TRBV27; j_gene: TRBJ2-7; abundance: once; d_gene: TRBD2; CDR3aa: CASSSLAGLAYEQYF; CDR3nt: TGTGCCAGCAGTTCTCTAGCGGGTCTAGCCTACGAGCAGTACTTC
v_gene: TRBV15; j_gene: TRBJ2-7; abundance: few; d_gene: TRBD1; CDR3aa: CATSRPDRGREQYF; CDR3nt: TGTGCCACCAGCAGACCAGACAGGGGGCGAGAGCAGTACTTC
v_gene: TRBV6-1; j_gene: TRBJ2-1; abundance: -; d_gene: TRBD2; CDR3aa: CASSEWVAGVDHNEQFF; CDR3nt: TGTGCCAGCAGTGAATGGGTAGCGGGAGTCGACCACAATGAGCAGTTCTTC
v_gene: TRBV28; j_gene: TRBJ2-1; abundance: once; d_gene: -; CDR3aa: CASSLLTPGKRIYNEQFF; CDR3nt: TGTGCCAGCAGTTTATTAACGCCAGGGAAAAGAATCTACAATGAGCAGTTCTTC
v_gene: TRBV11-2; j_gene: TRBJ2-7; abundance: few; d_gene: TRBD2; CDR3aa: CASSSRLAGDHEQYF; CDR3nt: TGTGCCAGCAGCTCCCGACTAGCGGGAGACCACGAGCAGTACTTC
v_gene: TRBV7-6; j_gene: TRBJ1-6; abundance: -; d_gene: -; CDR3aa: CASSLLGHLKNSPLHF; CDR3nt: TGTGCCAGCAGCTTATTGGGACACCTAAAGAATTCACCCCTCCACTTT
v_gene: TRBV15; j_gene: TRBJ1-3; abundance: once; d_gene: -; CDR3aa: CATSRGDVCRHHSGNTIYF; CDR3nt: TGTGCCACCAGCAGAGGAGACGTTTGCAGGCACCATTCAGGAAACACCATATATTTT
v_gene: TRBV18; j_gene: TRBJ2-5; abundance: -; d_gene: TRBD1; CDR3aa: CASSPRPGQGALETQYF; CDR3nt: TGTGCCAGCTCACCTCGGCCGGGACAGGGGGCGTTGGAGACCCAGTACTTC
v_gene: TRBV15; j_gene: TRBJ2-6; abundance: few; d_gene: -; CDR3aa: CATSGASGANVLTF; CDR3nt: TGTGCCACCAGTGGGGCCTCTGGGGCCAACGTCCTGACTTTC
v_gene: TRBV11-1; j_gene: TRBJ1-2; abundance: few; d_gene: TRBD1; CDR3aa: CASTPTGTKAGYTF; CDR3nt: TGTGCCAGCACCCCGACAGGGACGAAGGCTGGCTACACCTTC
v_gene: TRBV6-6; j_gene: TRBJ1-1; abundance: -; d_gene: TRBD1; CDR3aa: CASETGGTEAFF; CDR3nt: TGTGCCAGTGAGACAGGGGGAACTGAAGCTTTCTTT
v_gene: TRBV7-4; j_gene: TRBJ1-1; abundance: once; d_gene: -; CDR3aa: CASSPRRAQDTEAFF; CDR3nt: TGTGCCAGCAGCCCGAGGAGGGCTCAAGACACTGAAGCTTTCTTT
v_gene: TRBV2; j_gene: TRBJ1-5; abundance: -; d_gene: TRBD1; CDR3aa: CASSLGQGEQPQHF; CDR3nt: TGTGCCAGCAGTCTGGGACAGGGTGAACAGCCCCAGCATTTT
v_gene: TRBV7-3; j_gene: TRBJ2-1; abundance: -; d_gene: -; CDR3aa: CASSLIEARSYNEQFF; CDR3nt: TGTGCCAGCAGCTTAATCGAGGCCCGATCCTACAATGAGCAGTTCTTC
v_gene: TRBV9; j_gene: TRBJ1-3; abundance: -; d_gene: -; CDR3aa: CASSVGRNSGNTIYF; CDR3nt: TGTGCCAGCAGCGTAGGGAGAAACTCTGGAAACACCATATATTTT
v_gene: TRBV5-4; j_gene: TRBJ2-1; abundance: -; d_gene: -; CDR3aa: CASSLFTGLRQFF; CDR3nt: TGTGCCAGCAGCTTGTTTACAGGTCTAAGGCAGTTCTTC
v_gene: TRBV4-3; j_gene: TRBJ1-4; abundance: -; d_gene: -; CDR3aa: CASSNLHGGGGEKLFF; CDR3nt: TGCGCCAGCAGTAATCTCCACGGGGGTGGGGGTGAAAAACTGTTTTTT
v_gene: TRBV6-1; j_gene: TRBJ2-2; abundance: -; d_gene: TRBD2; CDR3aa: CASSDPGLAAYTGELFF; CDR3nt: TGTGCCAGCAGTGATCCCGGCCTAGCGGCCTACACCGGGGAGCTGTTTTTT
v_gene: TRBV27; j_gene: TRBJ1-2; abundance: -; d_gene: -; CDR3aa: CASSSIGGARGYTF; CDR3nt: TGTGCCAGCAGTTCGATCGGGGGGGCTAGGGGCTACACCTTC
v_gene: TRBV28; j_gene: TRBJ2-3; abundance: once; d_gene: TRBD2; CDR3aa: CASSKPGLPSDTQYF; CDR3nt: TGTGCCAGCAGTAAACCGGGACTACCCTCAGATACGCAGTATTTT
v_gene: TRBV7-2; j_gene: TRBJ2-7; abundance: -; d_gene: TRBD1; CDR3aa: CASSSAGTGGYEQYF; CDR3nt: TGTGCCAGCAGCTCCGCCGGGACAGGGGGCTACGAGCAGTACTTC
v_gene: TRBV6-1; j_gene: TRBJ2-7; abundance: -; d_gene: -; CDR3aa: CASRSPGGNEQYF; CDR3nt: TGTGCCAGCCGTAGCCCTGGAGGGAACGAGCAGTACTTC
v_gene: TRBV28; j_gene: TRBJ1-2; abundance: -; d_gene: TRBD1; CDR3aa: CASSEGGDNYGYTF; CDR3nt: TGTGCCAGCAGTGAAGGGGGCGATAACTATGGCTACACCTTC
v_gene: TRBV7-2; j_gene: TRBJ2-1; abundance: -; d_gene: TRBD2; CDR3aa: CASSSRTSGGTEQFF; CDR3nt: TGTGCCAGCAGCTCAAGGACTAGCGGGGGAACTGAGCAGTTCTTC
v_gene: TRBV27; j_gene: TRBJ1-2; abundance: -; d_gene: TRBD1; CDR3aa: CASSLSGQGNYGYTF; CDR3nt: TGTGCCAGCAGTTTAAGTGGACAGGGGAACTATGGCTACACCTTC
v_gene: TRBV19; j_gene: TRBJ2-7; abundance: -; d_gene: TRBD1; CDR3aa: CASTTQGQGADEQYF; CDR3nt: TGTGCCAGTACTACCCAGGGGCAGGGGGCGGACGAGCAGTACTTC
v_gene: TRBV6-5; j_gene: TRBJ2-1; abundance: -; d_gene: TRBD1; CDR3aa: CASSYSGTGLRNEQFF; CDR3nt: TGTGCCAGCAGTTACTCCGGGACAGGGCTTAGAAATGAGCAGTTCTTC
v_gene: TRBV29-1; j_gene: TRBJ2-2; abundance: -; d_gene: -; CDR3aa: CSVESAGYGELFF; CDR3nt: TGCAGCGTTGAATCTGCGGGATACGGGGAGCTGTTTTTT
v_gene: TRBV7-9; j_gene: TRBJ2-2; abundance: few; d_gene: TRBD1; CDR3aa: CASSLLAGGITGELFF; CDR3nt: TGTGCCAGCAGCTTACTCGCAGGGGGAATTACCGGGGAGCTGTTTTTT
v_gene: TRBV6-4; j_gene: TRBJ2-1; abundance: -; d_gene: -; CDR3aa: CASSEALNNEQFF; CDR3nt: TGTGCCAGCAGTGAAGCCTTAAACAATGAGCAGTTCTTC
v_gene: TRBV28; j_gene: TRBJ1-1; abundance: -; d_gene: -; CDR3aa: CASKLVDTEAFF; CDR3nt: TGTGCCAGCAAGCTGGTGGACACTGAAGCTTTCTTT
v_gene: TRBV28; j_gene: TRBJ2-1; abundance: -; d_gene: TRBD2; CDR3aa: CASHVAGDYNEQFF; CDR3nt: TGTGCCAGCCACGTAGCGGGAGACTACAATGAGCAGTTCTTC
v_gene: TRBV6-4; j_gene: TRBJ2-7; abundance: once; d_gene: TRBD1; CDR3aa: CASSPKPEGGNEQYF; CDR3nt: TGTGCCAGCAGTCCCAAACCGGAAGGGGGCAACGAGCAGTACTTC
v_gene: TRBV28; j_gene: TRBJ2-3; abundance: -; d_gene: TRBD2; CDR3aa: CASSAPPGREGATSTDTQYF; CDR3nt: TGTGCCAGCAGTGCCCCCCCTGGGCGGGAGGGTGCAACTAGCACAGATACGCAGTATTTT
v_gene: TRBV4-2; j_gene: TRBJ2-7; abundance: -; d_gene: -; CDR3aa: CASSQASGDPAYEQYF; CDR3nt: TGTGCCAGCAGCCAAGCGTCGGGAGATCCAGCCTACGAGCAGTACTTC
v_gene: TRBV6-1; j_gene: TRBJ2-7; abundance: -; d_gene: -; CDR3aa: CASSESLGEQYF; CDR3nt: TGTGCCAGCAGTGAATCACTCGGCGAGCAGTACTTC
v_gene: TRBV28; j_gene: TRBJ2-1; abundance: -; d_gene: TRBD1; CDR3aa: CASSLTDRGGNEQFF; CDR3nt: TGTGCCAGCAGTTTGACCGACAGGGGGGGCAATGAGCAGTTCTTC